Listed here is a single T cell receptor (beta chain). These data belong to a study of cytomegalovirus exposure and HLA in healthy donors. 60 Vbeta and 13 Jbeta primers were used in PCR. Assay used: immunoSEQ multiplex PCR; TCRdb lists only in-frame clones, some missing. The sample gives roughly 120,000 clones, roughly 62% of which show up once; around 1.6% is in the top ten. The CDR3 spans 15 residues. The germline V gene has CDR1 MGHRA and CDR2 YSYEKL. Trimming cost V 6 bases and J 2 bases; bases outside gene matches: 7. Material: PBMCs. The gene calls are TRBV4-1 and TRBJ2-3; 8 positions match TRBD2. This clonotype was sampled from a young man in good health and CMV-seropositive. Here the CDR3 reads CASRPGLANTDTQYF. For the CDR3, the DNA is TGCGCCAGCAGACCCGGACTAGCCAACACAGATACGCAGTATTTT.